This T cell receptor beta chain comes out of a study of identical twins. This clonotype has a count of ten or more. Trimming took off 3 bases at V and 7 bases at J, with 7 bases between the two ends. The CDR3 sequence is 12 residues long. Germline values: CDR1 LGHDT, CDR2 YNNKEL (reference sequence). The donors were all healthy and Caucasian. One entry per CDR3 protein results from TCRdb running MiXCR on the 5' RACE reads. The table includes under 250,000 distinct CDR3 sequences, approximately 7.8% detected once. This sample also appeared in a second study, on yellow fever vaccine responses in identical twins.

The rearrangement uses TRBV3-1 and TRBJ2-4; D may be TRBD1 or TRBD2 (5 bases each). Sequencing was performed on CD8+ T cells sorted from blood. The source is a woman under 30 in good health. In nucleotides, the CDR3 is TGTGCCAGCAGCCAGGGACGGAACATTCAGTACTTC. It encodes CASSQGRNIQYF. Filled out from reference TRBV3-1 and TRBJ2-4, the complete variable domain reads DTAVSQTPKYLVTQMGNDKSIKCEQNLGHDTMYWYKQDSKKFLKIMFSYNNKELIINETVPNRFSPKSPDKAHLNLHINSLELGDSAVYFCASSQGRNIQYFGAGTRLSVL.